The following is a TCR beta chain sequence with its context. The data were obtained in a study of blood T cell repertoires in COVID-19. Whole-study context: Samples came from the United States, Italy and Spain, spanning acute and convalescent COVID-19.

Authors' processing steps: By means of reference gene primer amplification, nucleated cell counts were estimated. Only in-frame clones appear in the TCRdb table, and some are missing; sequencing was by immunoSEQ multiplex PCR. D and trimming were read from the DNA, whereas the V and J calls and clone size are those reported in that table. The table includes approximately 670,000 clones, about 87% detected once. With 3 bases clipped from V and 3 bases from J, the junction kept 13 bases outside the gene matches. CDR3 length: 18 residues. CDR1 KGHSH and CDR2 LQKENI come from the germline V gene. The clonotype originates from a woman between 18 and 30 years old with acute or convalescent COVID-19. The genes are TRBV18 and TRBJ2-7, with 11 bases aligning to TRBD1. Sequences were obtained from peripheral blood. The chain's CDR3 is CASSPLLDRGRLDYEQYF. The CDR3 bases are TGTGCCAGCTCACCCTTACTGGACAGGGGGCGCTTGGACTACGAGCAGTACTTC.